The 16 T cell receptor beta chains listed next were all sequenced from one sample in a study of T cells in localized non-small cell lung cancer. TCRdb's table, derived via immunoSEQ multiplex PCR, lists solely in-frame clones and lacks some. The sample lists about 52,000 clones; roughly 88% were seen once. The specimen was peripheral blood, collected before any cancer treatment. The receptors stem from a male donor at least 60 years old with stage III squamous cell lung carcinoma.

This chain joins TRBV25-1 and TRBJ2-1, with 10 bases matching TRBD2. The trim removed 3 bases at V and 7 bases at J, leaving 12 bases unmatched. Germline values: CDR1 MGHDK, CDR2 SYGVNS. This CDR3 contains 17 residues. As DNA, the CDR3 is TGTGCCAGCAGTGAGGGATTCGGGCTAGCGGGAGAGAATGAGCAGTTCTTC. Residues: CASSEGFGLAGENEQFF.

CDR3 in amino acids: CASSLAGGYSYEQYF. The CDR3 DNA follows: TGTGCCAGCAGCTTAGCGGGGGGTTATAGCTACGAGCAGTACTTC. The chain links TRBV7-2 to TRBJ2-7; weak D call: TRBD2 (6 bases). Between the trimmed V and J ends, which lost 0 bases and 3 bases, there was a span of 12 bases. The CDR3 spans 15 residues. Germline CDR1 SGHTA, CDR2 FQGNSA.

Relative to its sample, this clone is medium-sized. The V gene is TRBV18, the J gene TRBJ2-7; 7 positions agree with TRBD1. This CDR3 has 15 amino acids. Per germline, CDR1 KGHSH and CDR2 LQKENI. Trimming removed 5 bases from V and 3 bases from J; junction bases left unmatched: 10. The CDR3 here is CASSERDSNYYEQYF. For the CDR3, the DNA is TGTGCCAGCTCAGAACGGGACAGCAACTACTACGAGCAGTACTTC.

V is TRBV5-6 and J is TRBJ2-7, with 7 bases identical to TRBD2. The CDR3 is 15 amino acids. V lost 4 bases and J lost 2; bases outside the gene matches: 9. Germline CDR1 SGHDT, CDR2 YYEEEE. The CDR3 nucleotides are TGTGCCAGCAGCCGACGACTAGCTGTTCCCTACGAGCAGTACTTC. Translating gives CASSRRLAVPYEQYF.

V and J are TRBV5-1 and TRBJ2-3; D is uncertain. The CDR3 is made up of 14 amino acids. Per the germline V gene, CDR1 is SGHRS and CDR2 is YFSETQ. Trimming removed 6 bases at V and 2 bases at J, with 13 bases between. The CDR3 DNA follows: TGCGCCAGCAAACCGGGCCAGAACACAGATACGCAGTATTTT. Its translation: CASKPGQNTDTQYF.

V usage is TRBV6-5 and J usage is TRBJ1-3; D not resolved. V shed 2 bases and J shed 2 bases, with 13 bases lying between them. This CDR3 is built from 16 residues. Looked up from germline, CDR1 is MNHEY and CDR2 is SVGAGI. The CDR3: CASSYQPVGAGNTIYF. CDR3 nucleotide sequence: TGTGCCAGCAGTTACCAACCTGTTGGGGCTGGAAACACCATATATTTT.

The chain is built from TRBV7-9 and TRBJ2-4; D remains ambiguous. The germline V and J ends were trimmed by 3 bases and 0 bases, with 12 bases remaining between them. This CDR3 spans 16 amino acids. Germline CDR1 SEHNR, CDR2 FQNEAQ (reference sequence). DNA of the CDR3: TGTGCCAGCAGCTTCGGGCGGACCGAAGCCAAAAACATTCAGTACTTC. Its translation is CASSFGRTEAKNIQYF.

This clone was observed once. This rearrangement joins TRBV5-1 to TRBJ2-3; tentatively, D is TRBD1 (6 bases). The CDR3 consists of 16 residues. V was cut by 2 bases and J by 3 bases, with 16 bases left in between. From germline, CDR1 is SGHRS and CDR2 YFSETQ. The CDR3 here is CASSLFRDTGTDTQYF. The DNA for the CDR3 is TGCGCCAGCAGCTTATTCCGGGACACAGGAACAGATACGCAGTATTTT.

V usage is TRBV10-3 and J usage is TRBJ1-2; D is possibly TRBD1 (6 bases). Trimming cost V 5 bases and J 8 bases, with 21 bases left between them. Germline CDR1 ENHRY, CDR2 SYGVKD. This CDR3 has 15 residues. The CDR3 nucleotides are TGTGCCATCAGTAGGGGGGAACAGGGAGGTGGCGGCTACACCTTC. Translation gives CAISRGEQGGGGYTF.

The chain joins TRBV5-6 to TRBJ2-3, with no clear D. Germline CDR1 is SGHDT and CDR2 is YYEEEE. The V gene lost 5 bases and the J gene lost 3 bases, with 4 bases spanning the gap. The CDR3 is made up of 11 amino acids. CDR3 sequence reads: CASRRTDTQYF. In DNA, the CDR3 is TGTGCCAGCAGACGGACAGATACGCAGTATTTT.

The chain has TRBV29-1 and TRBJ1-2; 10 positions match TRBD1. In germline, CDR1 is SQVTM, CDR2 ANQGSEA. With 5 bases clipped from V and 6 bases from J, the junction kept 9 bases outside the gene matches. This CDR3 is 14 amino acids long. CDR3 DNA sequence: TGCAGCGTTCCGAGACAGGGGGCTGTGCATGGCTACACCTTC. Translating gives CSVPRQGAVHGYTF. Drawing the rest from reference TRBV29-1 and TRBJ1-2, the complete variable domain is SAVISQKPSRDICQRGTSLTIQCQVDSQVTMMFWYRQQPGQSLTLIATANQGSEATYESGFVIDKFPISRPNLTFSTLTVSNMSPEDSSIYLCSVPRQGAVHGYTFGSGTRLTVV.

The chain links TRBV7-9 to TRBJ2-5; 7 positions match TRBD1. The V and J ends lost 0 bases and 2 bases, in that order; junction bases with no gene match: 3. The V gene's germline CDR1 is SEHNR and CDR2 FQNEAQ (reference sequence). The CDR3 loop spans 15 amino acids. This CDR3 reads CASSLATGQQETQYF. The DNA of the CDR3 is TGTGCCAGCAGCTTAGCTACGGGACAGCAAGAGACCCAGTACTTC. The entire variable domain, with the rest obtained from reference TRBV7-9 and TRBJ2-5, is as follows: DTGVSQNPRHKITKRGQNVTFRCDPISEHNRLYWYRQTLGQGPEFLTYFQNEAQLEKSRLLSDRFSAERPKGSFSTLEIQRTEQGDSAMYLCASSLATGQQETQYFGPGTRLLVL.

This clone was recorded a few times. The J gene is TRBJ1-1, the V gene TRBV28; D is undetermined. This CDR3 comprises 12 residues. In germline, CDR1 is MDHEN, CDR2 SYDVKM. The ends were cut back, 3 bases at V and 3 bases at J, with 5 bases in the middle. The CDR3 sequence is CASSFGYTEAFF. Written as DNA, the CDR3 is TGTGCCAGCAGTTTCGGGTACACTGAAGCTTTCTTT.

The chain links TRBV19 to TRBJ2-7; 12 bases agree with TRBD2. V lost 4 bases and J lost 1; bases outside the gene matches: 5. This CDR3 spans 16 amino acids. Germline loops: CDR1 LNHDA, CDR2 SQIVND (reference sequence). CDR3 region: CASSTRTSGTSYEQYF. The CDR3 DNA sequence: TGTGCCAGTAGTACCCGGACTAGCGGGACTTCCTACGAGCAGTACTTC.

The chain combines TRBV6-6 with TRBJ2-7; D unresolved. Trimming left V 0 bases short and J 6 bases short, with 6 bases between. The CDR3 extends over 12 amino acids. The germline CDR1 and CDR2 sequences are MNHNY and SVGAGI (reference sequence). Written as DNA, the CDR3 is TGTGCCAGCAGTTACTCAGAGTTCGAGCAGTACTTC. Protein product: CASSYSEFEQYF.

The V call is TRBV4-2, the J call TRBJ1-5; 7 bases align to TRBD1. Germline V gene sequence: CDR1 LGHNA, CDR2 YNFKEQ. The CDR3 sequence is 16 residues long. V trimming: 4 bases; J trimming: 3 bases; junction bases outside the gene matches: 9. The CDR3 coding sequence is TGTGCCAGCAGCCGGGGACAGACGGGGGACAATCAGCCCCAGCATTTT. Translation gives CASSRGQTGDNQPQHF.